Below, 22 T cell receptor beta chains from the same sample are listed, as sequenced in a study of T cells after posttransplantation cyclophosphamide. Assay: immunoSEQ multiplex PCR; the TCRdb copy retains only in-frame clones and omits some. Of tens of thousands of clones listed, just over 90% are singletons. Material for sequencing was PBMCs. These receptors originate from a woman in her 30s in good health and a related stem cell transplant donor.

This clone was found once. The V call is TRBV12-5, the J call TRBJ2-1; 9 nucleotides agree with TRBD2. The germline V gene has CDR1 LGHNT and CDR2 FRNRAP. The CDR3 totals 15 residues. Trimming at V came to 3 bases and at J to 6 bases, leaving 6 bases not matched to a gene. CDR3 loop: CASGFGGGVRNEQFF. The DNA for the CDR3 is TGTGCTAGTGGTTTCGGCGGGGGGGTGCGCAATGAGCAGTTCTTC. Drawing the rest from reference TRBV12-5 and TRBJ2-1, the complete variable domain is DARVTQTPRHKVTEMGQEVTMRCQPILGHNTVFWYRQTMMQGLELLAYFRNRAPLDDSGMPKDRFSAEMPDATLATLKIQPSEPRDSAVYFCASGFGGGVRNEQFFGPGTRLTVL.

The V call is TRBV9, the J call TRBJ2-3; 8 bases are shared with TRBD1. Germline CDR1 SGDLS, CDR2 YYNGEE. Trimming cost V 1 base and J 0 bases; bases outside gene matches: 10. The CDR3 covers 18 residues. CDR3 amino acids: CASSVSPTDRGSTDTQYF. CDR3 bases: TGTGCCAGCAGCGTAAGCCCAACAGACAGGGGCAGCACAGATACGCAGTATTTT.

The gene calls are TRBV6-6 and TRBJ1-2, with D unclear. V was pared by 0 bases and J by 2 bases, with 7 bases between. Germline assignment: CDR1 MNHNY and CDR2 SVGAGI (reference sequence). The CDR3 is 14 residues long. The CDR3 DNA reads TGTGCCAGCAGTTACTCTGAGGGAAACTATGGCTACACCTTC. Protein: CASSYSEGNYGYTF.

This rearrangement joins TRBV5-1 to TRBJ2-5; D is possibly TRBD1 (6 bases). The J call may be mistaken, given a closer DNA end match to TRBJ2-7. The germline CDR1 and CDR2 sequences are SGHRS and YFSETQ. The CDR3 is made up of 13 amino acids. The CDR3 DNA sequence: TGCGCCAGCAGCTTGTCAGGGGTCAGCGAGCAGTACTTC. The encoded protein is CASSLSGVSEQYF.

The V and J genes are TRBV30 and TRBJ1-3; a possible D gene is TRBD1 (5 bases). Germline V lookup: CDR1 GTSNPN, CDR2 SVGIG (reference sequence). The CDR3 length is 15 residues. Deletions cut 3 bases from V and 3 bases from J, with 15 bases between. The CDR3 is CAWRGGMPNGNTIYF. CDR3 coding DNA: TGTGCCTGGAGGGGGGGTATGCCGAATGGAAACACCATATATTTT.

This clone was picked up one time. The genes are TRBV27 and TRBJ1-2, with D perhaps TRBD1 (5 bases). This CDR3 contains 13 residues. Germline V CDR1 and CDR2: MNHEY, SMNVEV (reference sequence). V was cut by 3 bases and J by 4 bases, with 9 bases left in between. In DNA form, the CDR3 reads TGTGCCAGCAGTTTTCAGGGCGCCTATGGCTACACCTTC. Translated, it gives CASSFQGAYGYTF.

The V gene is TRBV6-5, the J gene TRBJ2-1, with D perhaps matching TRBD2 (5 bases). The V gene lost 7 bases and the J gene lost 2 bases, with 12 bases spanning the gap. The CDR3 length is 14 residues. The germline V gene has CDR1 MNHEY and CDR2 SVGAGI. CDR3 loop: CASKDGETYNEQFF. The CDR3 DNA follows: TGTGCCAGCAAGGACGGGGAAACCTACAATGAGCAGTTCTTC.

The chain recombines TRBV30 with TRBJ1-2; 7 nucleotides align to TRBD1. This CDR3 is 14 amino acids long. Germline V gene data show CDR1 as GTSNPN and CDR2 as SVGIG (reference sequence). V shed 3 bases, J shed 5 bases, and the junction held 9 bases outside the gene matches. In DNA, the CDR3 is TGTGCCTGGAGGGCGACAGGGACTCGGTATGGCTACACCTTC. Translating it yields CAWRATGTRYGYTF.

The V call is TRBV7-9, the J call TRBJ1-2; TRBD1 agrees at 9 bases. With V trimmed by 5 bases and J by 6 bases, 16 bases remained unmatched. The CDR3 loop spans 17 amino acids. Germline values: CDR1 SEHNR, CDR2 FQNEAQ (reference sequence). The CDR3 reads CASSPTHTGQGGNGYTF. The CDR3 coding sequence is TGTGCCAGCAGCCCTACCCACACGGGACAGGGAGGTAATGGCTACACCTTC.

The CDR3 DNA reads as TGTGCCAGCAGTGAGTCCGGGATTGGGGCAGATACGCAGTATTTT. Translation: CASSESGIGADTQYF. V and J are TRBV6-4 and TRBJ2-3, with D perhaps matching TRBD2 (5 bases). The CDR3 length is 15 residues. V was shortened by 3 bases and J by 4 bases, with 14 bases between the two germline ends. The germline V gene encodes CDR1 MRHNA and CDR2 SNTAGT.

The chain links TRBV18 to TRBJ2-7; tentative D call: TRBD1 (5 bases). Trimming removed 3 bases at V and 1 base at J, with 7 bases between. The CDR3 length is 13 residues. Germline CDR1 reads KGHSH; CDR2 reads LQKENI. DNA for the CDR3: TGTGCCAGCTCACCTAGACAGTCCTACGAGCAGTACTTC. It is translated as CASSPRQSYEQYF.

The gene calls are TRBV7-9 and TRBJ1-5; 8 positions agree with TRBD1. Trimming cost V 5 bases and J 4 bases; bases outside gene matches: 10. Germline CDR1 SEHNR, CDR2 FQNEAQ (reference sequence). CDR3 length: 16 amino acids. CDR3 bases: TGTGCCAGCAGCCCGTCCTCCCGGGACAGGAATCAGCCCCAGCATTTT. This sequence encodes CASSPSSRDRNQPQHF.

The chain is built from TRBV6-5 and TRBJ1-3; D ambiguous. Germline CDR1 and CDR2: MNHEY and SVGAGI. Trimming removed 0 bases from V and 0 bases from J, with 6 bases in between. The CDR3 is 15 residues long. The CDR3 nucleotides are TGTGCCAGCAGTTACTCGAGGAACTCTGGAAACACCATATATTTT. Translated, it gives CASSYSRNSGNTIYF.

This chain connects TRBV21-1 to TRBJ2-7. TRBV21-1 is shown as a pseudogene. The CDR3 runs 12 residues. This CDR3 is CASSKRGYEQYF. The CDR3 nucleotides are TGTGCCAGCAGCAAGAGGGGCTACGAGCAGTACTTC.

The V gene is TRBV6-5, the J gene TRBJ1-3; 8 nucleotides align to TRBD1. After removal of 9 bases from V and 9 bases from J, the junction contained 10 bases not matched to a gene. This CDR3 contains 13 residues. CDR1 and CDR2 from the germline V gene are MNHEY and SVGAGI. The CDR3: CASTDRALVTIYF. In DNA form, the CDR3 reads TGTGCCAGTACGGACAGGGCCCTGGTCACCATATATTTT.

The genes are TRBV20-1 and TRBJ1-2, with D unresolved. Germline-derived CDR1 and CDR2 are DFQATT and SNEGSKA (reference sequence). Trimming took off 1 base at V and 4 bases at J, with 4 bases between the two ends. The CDR3 length is 11 residues. In DNA form, the CDR3 reads TGCAGTGCTAGAGGAACCTATGGCTACACCTTC. Translated, it gives CSARGTYGYTF.

The chain carries TRBV7-2 and TRBJ2-3, with 8 nucleotides matching TRBD2. Looked up from germline, CDR1 is SGHTA and CDR2 is FQGNSA. This CDR3 contains 14 residues. Losses at the gene ends were 7 bases for V and 2 bases for J; bases not matched to a gene: 5. The CDR3 loop is CASTRRGATDTQYF. As DNA, the CDR3 is TGTGCCAGCACTCGGCGGGGGGCCACAGATACGCAGTATTTT. The full variable domain, with the rest looked up from reference TRBV7-2 and TRBJ2-3, is GAGVSQSPSNKVTEKGKDVELRCDPISGHTALYWYRQSLGQGLEFLIYFQGNSAPDKSGLPSDRFSAERTGGSVSTLTIQRTQQEDSAVYLCASTRRGATDTQYFGPGTRLTVL.

The DNA of the CDR3 is TGTGCCAGCGGGTCGGGGGTGACGGGTTCACCCCTCCACTTT. As protein: CASGSGVTGSPLHF. The V and J genes are TRBV7-3 and TRBJ1-6, with D perhaps matching TRBD1 (5 bases). The length of the CDR3 is 14 residues. Trimming removed 8 bases at V and 9 bases at J, with 17 bases between. CDR1 and CDR2 from the germline V gene are SGHTA and FQGTGA.

The chain combines TRBV30 with TRBJ2-7, with 12 bases lining up with TRBD1. This CDR3 is built from 13 residues. Germline lookup yields CDR1 GTSNPN and CDR2 SVGIG (reference sequence). The trim removed 6 bases at V and 4 bases at J, leaving 4 bases unmatched. For the CDR3, the DNA is TGTGCCTGCCGGGACAGGGGGCAATACGAGCAGTACTTC. This sequence encodes CACRDRGQYEQYF.

The chain couples TRBV18 to TRBJ1-1, with D perhaps TRBD1 (5 bases). The V gene's germline CDR1 is KGHSH and CDR2 LQKENI. Deletions cut 3 bases from V and 1 base from J, with 9 bases between. CDR3 size: 14 residues. The CDR3 DNA sequence: TGTGCCAGCTCACCGCGACAGACGAACACTGAAGCTTTCTTT. This sequence encodes CASSPRQTNTEAFF.

The gene calls are TRBV20-1 and TRBJ1-1; D is undetermined. With 6 bases removed from V and 4 bases from J, the gap between germline ends came to 9 bases. There are 11 residues in the CDR3. Germline V gene data show CDR1 as DFQATT and CDR2 as SNEGSKA (reference sequence). In DNA, the CDR3 is TGCAGTGCACGTGGTCCCACTGAAGCTTTCTTT. This gives the protein CSARGPTEAFF.

This chain connects TRBV7-2 to TRBJ2-3; D not resolved. The CDR3 length is 12 residues. The germline V gene has CDR1 SGHTA and CDR2 FQGNSA. V shed 2 bases and J shed 2 bases, with 2 bases lying between them. CDR3 in DNA: TGTGCCAGCAGCTTACCCACAGATACGCAGTATTTT. Translating gives CASSLPTDTQYF. Drawing the rest from reference TRBV7-2 and TRBJ2-3, the complete variable domain is GAGVSQSPSNKVTEKGKDVELRCDPISGHTALYWYRQSLGQGLEFLIYFQGNSAPDKSGLPSDRFSAERTGGSVSTLTIQRTQQEDSAVYLCASSLPTDTQYFGPGTRLTVL.